The 15 T cell receptor beta chains in this list originate from one sample, sequenced in a study of Graves' ophthalmopathy and Graves' hyperthyroidism. The authors amplified TCR beta CDR3 regions, and they did so from RNA transcripts for repertoire sequencing. HTBI primers primed a first-round RT-PCR, and a second-round multiplex PCR followed. TCRdb analysed the multiplex PCR reads with MiXCR anew, one entry per CDR3 protein. Of approximately 700,000 distinct CDR3 sequences in the sample, around 40% are singletons; the top ten hold 40% to 45%. Sequencing was performed on peripheral blood. The receptors shown here come from an adult man with Graves' ophthalmopathy.

This chain joins TRBV25-1 and TRBJ1-2; D unclear. With 6 bases removed from V and 7 bases from J, the gap between germline ends came to 18 bases. The germline V gene has CDR1 MGHDK and CDR2 SYGVNS. The CDR3 is 14 amino acids. CDR3 in DNA: TGTGCCAGCAGCTTTACCGGGATTAAGACTGGCTACACCTTC. Protein sequence: CASSFTGIKTGYTF.

This clonotype has more than one count but fewer than ten. V is TRBV6-1 and J is TRBJ1-6, with D unresolved. Trimming removed 8 bases at V and 8 bases at J, with 16 bases between. From germline, CDR1 is MNHNS and CDR2 SASEGT. The CDR3 contains 14 residues. The CDR3 region has the DNA TGTGCCAGCTCGGCTGTGGTCTCGGATTCACCCCTCCACTTT. Translation gives CASSAVVSDSPLHF.

The chain uses TRBV7-9 and TRBJ1-2, with D possibly matching TRBD1 (6 bases). Germline loops: CDR1 SEHNR, CDR2 FQNEAQ (reference sequence). V lost 6 bases and J 4 bases, leaving 21 bases between the germline ends. This CDR3 comprises 16 residues. For the CDR3, the DNA is TGTGCCAGCAGTCCACAGACGGGGGGCGCCGGCTATGGCTACACCTTC. Its protein product is CASSPQTGGAGYGYTF.

The chain uses TRBV7-2 and TRBJ1-6; perhaps TRBD1 as D (6 bases). This CDR3 spans 13 amino acids. Trimming pared 5 bases from V and 8 bases from J, leaving 10 bases between. Germline loops: CDR1 SGHTA, CDR2 FQGNSA. In DNA form, the CDR3 reads TGTGCCAGCAGCCAACAGGGAGATTCACCCCTCCACTTT. Encoded protein: CASSQQGDSPLHF.

In this sample, this clonotype turned up many times. This sequence joins TRBV7-2 and TRBJ2-6; no reliable D call. This CDR3 is built from 15 residues. Germline CDR1 SGHTA, CDR2 FQGNSA. V gave up 2 bases and J gave up 0 bases, with 5 bases separating them. CDR3 in DNA: TGTGCCAGCAGCTTAATGGTCTCTGGGGCCAACGTCCTGACTTTC. It translates to CASSLMVSGANVLTF.

This clonotype was observed a few times. This rearrangement joins TRBV6-5 to TRBJ1-3; D is unresolved. V lost 5 bases and J lost 0, with 14 bases in between. The CDR3 extends over 16 amino acids. The germline gives CDR1 MNHEY, CDR2 SVGAGI. The CDR3 loop is CASSTYHSSSGNTIYF. CDR3 DNA sequence: TGTGCCAGCAGTACGTATCATTCGAGCTCTGGAAACACCATATATTTT.

The chain has TRBV20-1 and TRBJ1-1, with 8 bases identical to TRBD1. This CDR3 is 16 amino acids long. V dropped 5 bases and J dropped 6; count of bases not matched to a gene: 17. From germline, CDR1 is DFQATT and CDR2 SNEGSKA (reference sequence). CDR3 sequence (DNA): TGCAGTGCTCTTGACAGGGGAGAGGAAGAGAGCGCTGAAGCTTTCTTT. It codes for CSALDRGEEESAEAFF.

This clonotype has a count of ten or more. CDR3 sequence reads: CASSSDYAQETQYF. Written as DNA, the CDR3 is TGTGCCAGCAGCTCTGACTACGCCCAAGAGACCCAGTACTTC. The chain links TRBV11-2 to TRBJ2-5; tentative D call: TRBD2 (5 bases). This CDR3 contains 14 residues. Trimming left V 4 bases short and J 1 base short, with 10 bases between. In germline, CDR1 is SGHAT, CDR2 FQNNGV.

With regard to this clonotype: An end of the junction does not agree with germline; a read error may underlie this. Here the CDR3 reads CASSLRQGTDGYTF. The CDR3 DNA reads TGCGCCAGCAGCTTGCGACAGGGGACAGATGGCTACACCTTC. This chain connects TRBV7-9 to TRBJ1-2, with TRBD1 matching 8 bases. The CDR3 has 14 residues. Germline CDR1 and CDR2: SEHNR and FQNEAQ (reference sequence).

The chain carries TRBV11-2 and TRBJ2-2, with TRBD2 matching over 9 bases. V shed 11 bases, J shed 7 bases, and the junction held 11 bases outside the gene matches. Germline V CDR1 and CDR2: SGHAT, FQNNGV. This CDR3 spans 14 amino acids. CDR3 sequence: CASKGLALSGELFF. CDR3 DNA sequence: TGTGCCTCAAAGGGACTAGCTCTCAGCGGGGAGCTGTTTTTT.

Ten or more counts support this clonotype. The chain uses TRBV29-1 and TRBJ1-2, with D tentatively TRBD1 (5 bases). Deletions cut 4 bases from V and 3 bases from J, with 15 bases between. CDR1 and CDR2 from the germline V gene are SQVTM and ANQGSEA. The CDR3 runs to 14 residues. CDR3 amino acids: CSVARGGTDYGYTF. The DNA for the CDR3 is TGCAGCGTTGCTCGGGGCGGAACGGACTATGGCTACACCTTC.

The CDR3 sequence: CASSETGPNSPLHF. The CDR3 bases are TGTGCCAGCAGTGAGACAGGGCCTAATTCACCCCTCCACTTT. This sequence joins TRBV12-3 or TRBV12-4 and TRBJ1-6, with 7 bases identical to TRBD1. CDR3 size: 14 residues. The V and J ends lost 5 bases and 6 bases, in that order; junction bases with no gene match: 4.

The table lists this clonotype with many counts. DNA for the CDR3: TGTGCCAGCAGCTTAATGGGGACTACCGCCTACGAGCAGTACTTC. Its protein product is CASSLMGTTAYEQYF. This chain links TRBV7-8 with TRBJ2-7; 7 bases map to TRBD2. The junction had 6 bases not matched to a gene; V was cut back by 2 bases and J by 2 bases. The CDR3 covers 15 residues. The germline V gene has CDR1 SGHVS and CDR2 FQNEAQ.

This clonotype was observed a few times. The chain uses TRBV19 and TRBJ1-5; TRBD1 might be the D (6 bases). The CDR3 is 14 residues long. From germline, CDR1 is LNHDA and CDR2 SQIVND (reference sequence). V lost 3 bases and J lost 6, with 12 bases in between. CDR3 region: CASSMPGAGQPQHF. The DNA of the CDR3 is TGTGCCAGTAGTATGCCGGGGGCAGGTCAGCCCCAGCATTTT.

The chain is built from TRBV19 and TRBJ1-5; tentative D call: TRBD1 (6 bases). The V gene lost 11 bases and the J gene lost 2 bases, with 16 bases spanning the gap. CDR3 length: 14 residues. CDR1 and CDR2 from the germline V gene are LNHDA and SQIVND (reference sequence). For the CDR3, the DNA is TGTGCCGGAGGGGGGGGGGGTGGCAATCAGCCCCAGCATTTT. Protein product: CAGGGGGGNQPQHF.